This is a list of T cell receptor beta chains from one sample in a study of CD8 T cells in Susac syndrome. TCRdb re-analysed the immunoSEQ multiplex PCR reads in MiXCR, keeping a single row per CDR3 protein. The sample has about 200,000 distinct CDR3 sequences, 90% to 95% seen once. The sequenced sample consisted of CD4+ T cells from PBMCs. The receptors stem from a human donor with Susac syndrome. Both conserved end residues are part of each CDR3. The D gene is left open where the match is weak. Clone size is given for some rows only: seen once, a few or many times, or a class if the clone is expanded.

cdr3_aa | cdr3_nt | v_call | d_call | clone_size | j_call
CASSPFVETQYF | TGTGCCAGCTCACCATTCGTAGAGACCCAGTACTTC | TRBV18 | - | - | TRBJ2-5
CASSLSHQADIQYF | TGTGCCAGCAGTTTATCGCATCAAGCGGACATTCAGTACTTC | TRBV27 | - | - | TRBJ2-4
CASSFQGQLNEKLFF | TGTGCCAGCAGTTTTCAGGGACAGTTGAATGAAAAACTGTTTTTT | TRBV12-3/TRBV12-4 | TRBD1 | - | TRBJ1-4
CASSPRVDKDYGYTF | TGTGCCAGCTCACCACGAGTCGACAAGGACTATGGCTACACCTTC | TRBV18 | - | - | TRBJ1-2
CASSFDSSYNEQFF | TGTGCCAGCAGTTTCGACAGCTCCTACAATGAGCAGTTCTTC | TRBV28 | - | once | TRBJ2-1
CASSREGGNTEAFF | TGTGCCAGCAGCCGGGAGGGGGGGAACACTGAAGCTTTCTTT | TRBV7-2 | - | - | TRBJ1-1
CASSLLAGTNEQFF | TGTGCCAGCAGTTTACTAGCGGGAACCAATGAGCAGTTCTTC | TRBV12-3/TRBV12-4 | TRBD2 | - | TRBJ2-1
CSARDPTGPGNTIYF | TGCAGTGCTAGAGACCCGACAGGGCCTGGAAACACCATATATTTT | TRBV20-1 | TRBD1 | - | TRBJ1-3
CASRGQEIYGYTF | TGTGCCAGCAGGGGTCAGGAGATATATGGCTACACCTTC | TRBV6-5 | - | few | TRBJ1-2
CASSPQGAAGNQPQHF | TGTGCCAGCAGTCCACAGGGGGCCGCTGGCAATCAGCCCCAGCATTTT | TRBV7-9 | TRBD1 | - | TRBJ1-5
CASSSGTGSGNTIYF | TGTGCCAGCAGTTCCGGGACAGGGTCTGGAAACACCATATATTTT | TRBV12-3/TRBV12-4 | TRBD1 | once | TRBJ1-3
CASMKRETEAFF | TGTGCCAGCATGAAAAGGGAAACTGAAGCTTTCTTT | TRBV2 | - | - | TRBJ1-1
CATSRPQGGNQPQHF | TGTGCCACCAGCAGACCTCAGGGAGGCAATCAGCCCCAGCATTTT | TRBV15 | - | - | TRBJ1-5
CSAADYSNQPQHF | TGCAGCGCGGCAGACTATAGCAATCAGCCCCAGCATTTT | TRBV29-1 | - | once | TRBJ1-5
CAWRPWGQETQYF | TGTGCCTGGAGACCATGGGGGCAAGAGACCCAGTACTTC | TRBV30 | - | - | TRBJ2-5